Listed here is a single T cell receptor (beta chain). Its antigen remains unknown. These data are taken from a study of blood T cells in healthy people across ages. Whole-study results and caveats: Higher naive T cell percentage went strongly together with higher TCR beta diversity. Compared with aged donors, long-lived donors showed fewer expanded clones, suggesting selection. Estimates of diversity drawn from one million T cells were considered underestimates.

Looked up from germline, CDR1 is SGHTA and CDR2 is FQGNSA. This CDR3 region has 14 residues. V was cut by 5 bases and J by 5 bases, with 15 bases left in between. With a J-beta primer mix and a sample-barcoded 5' primer, a second PCR ran 7 to 11 cycles. Via MiXCR, TCRdb re-called the 5' RACE reads, giving one row per CDR3 protein. The sample has about 800,000 distinct CDR3 sequences; more than 45% are singletons. The sequence was collected from a man aged 30 to 45 in good health. Sequences were obtained from blood. This sequence joins TRBV7-2 and TRBJ2-5; a weak D match, TRBD2 (5 bases). The CDR3 DNA reads TGTGCCAGCAGCGTTAGGGTGTCGGGGGAGACCCAGTACTTC. It codes for CASSVRVSGETQYF. Full variable domain (rest looked up from reference TRBV7-2 and TRBJ2-5): GAGVSQSPSNKVTEKGKDVELRCDPISGHTALYWYRQSLGQGLEFLIYFQGNSAPDKSGLPSDRFSAERTGGSVSTLTIQRTQQEDSAVYLCASSVRVSGETQYFGPGTRLLVL.